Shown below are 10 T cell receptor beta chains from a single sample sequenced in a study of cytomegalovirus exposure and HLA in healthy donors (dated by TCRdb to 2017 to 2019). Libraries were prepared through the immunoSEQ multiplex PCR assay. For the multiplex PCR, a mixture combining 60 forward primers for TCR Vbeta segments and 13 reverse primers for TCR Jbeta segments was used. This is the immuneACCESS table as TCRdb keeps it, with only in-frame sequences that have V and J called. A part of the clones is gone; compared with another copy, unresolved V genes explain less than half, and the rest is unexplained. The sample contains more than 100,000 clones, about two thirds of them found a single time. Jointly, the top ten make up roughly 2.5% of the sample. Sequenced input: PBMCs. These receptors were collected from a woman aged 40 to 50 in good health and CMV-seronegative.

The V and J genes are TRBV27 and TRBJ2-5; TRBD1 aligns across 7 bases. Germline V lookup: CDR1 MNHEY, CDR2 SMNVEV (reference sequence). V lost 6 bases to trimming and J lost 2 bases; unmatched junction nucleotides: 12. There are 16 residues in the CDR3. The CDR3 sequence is CASRSLQGTRQETQYF. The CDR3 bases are TGTGCCAGCAGGAGTCTACAGGGGACACGGCAAGAGACCCAGTACTTC.

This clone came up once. DNA for the CDR3: TGCGCCAGCAGCTTGGAAAATGGACAGTGGCCTGAAGCTTTCTTT. Its translation: CASSLENGQWPEAFF. The chain couples TRBV5-1 to TRBJ1-1, with D maybe TRBD1 (6 bases). CDR1 SGHRS and CDR2 YFSETQ come from the germline V gene. This CDR3 is built from 15 residues. Trimming took off 0 bases at V and 6 bases at J, with 15 bases between the two ends.

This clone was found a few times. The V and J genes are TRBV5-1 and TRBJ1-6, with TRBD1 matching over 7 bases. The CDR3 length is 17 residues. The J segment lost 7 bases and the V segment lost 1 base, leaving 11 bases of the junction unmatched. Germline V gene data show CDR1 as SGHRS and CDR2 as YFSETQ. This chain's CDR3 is CASSLLSPAQGNSPLHF. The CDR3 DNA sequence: TGCGCCAGCAGCTTGCTCTCTCCAGCACAGGGGAATTCACCCCTCCACTTT.

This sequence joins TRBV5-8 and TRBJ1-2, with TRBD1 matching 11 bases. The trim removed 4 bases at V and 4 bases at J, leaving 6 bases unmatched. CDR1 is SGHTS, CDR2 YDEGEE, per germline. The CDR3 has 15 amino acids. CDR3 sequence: CASSPRTGGFYGYTF. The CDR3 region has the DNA TGTGCCAGCAGCCCTAGGACAGGGGGCTTCTATGGCTACACCTTC.

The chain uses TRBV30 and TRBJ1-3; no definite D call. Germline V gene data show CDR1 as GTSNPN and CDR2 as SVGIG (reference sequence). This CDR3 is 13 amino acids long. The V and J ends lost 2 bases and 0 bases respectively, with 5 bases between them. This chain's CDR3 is CAWSSDSGNTIYF. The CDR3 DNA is TGTGCCTGGAGTTCAGACTCTGGAAACACCATATATTTT. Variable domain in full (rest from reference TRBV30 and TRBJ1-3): SQTIHQWPATLVQPVGSPLSLECTVEGTSNPNLYWYRQAAGRGLQLLFYSVGIGQISSEVPQNLSASRPQDRQFILSSKKLLLSDSGFYLCAWSSDSGNTIYFGEGSWLTVV.

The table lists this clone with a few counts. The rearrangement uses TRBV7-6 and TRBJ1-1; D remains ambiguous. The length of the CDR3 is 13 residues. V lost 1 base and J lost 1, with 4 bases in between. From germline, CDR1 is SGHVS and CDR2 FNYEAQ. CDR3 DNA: TGTGCCAGCAGCTTAGAACAGAACACTGAAGCTTTCTTT. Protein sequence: CASSLEQNTEAFF.

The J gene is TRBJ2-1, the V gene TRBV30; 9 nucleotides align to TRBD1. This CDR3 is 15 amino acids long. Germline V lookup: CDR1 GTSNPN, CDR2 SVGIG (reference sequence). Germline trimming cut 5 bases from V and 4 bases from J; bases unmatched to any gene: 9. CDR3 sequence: CAWARGQGVYNEQFF. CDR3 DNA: TGTGCCTGGGCGAGGGGACAGGGAGTTTACAATGAGCAGTTCTTC. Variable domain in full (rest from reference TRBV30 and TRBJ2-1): SQTIHQWPATLVQPVGSPLSLECTVEGTSNPNLYWYRQAAGRGLQLLFYSVGIGQISSEVPQNLSASRPQDRQFILSSKKLLLSDSGFYLCAWARGQGVYNEQFFGPGTRLTVL.

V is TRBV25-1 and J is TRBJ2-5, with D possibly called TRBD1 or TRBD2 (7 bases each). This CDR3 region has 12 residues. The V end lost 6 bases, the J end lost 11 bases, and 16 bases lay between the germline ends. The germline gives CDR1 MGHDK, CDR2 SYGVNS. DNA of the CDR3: TGTGCCAGCAGGGAACAGGGGAGGGAGCAGTACTTC. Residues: CASREQGREQYF.

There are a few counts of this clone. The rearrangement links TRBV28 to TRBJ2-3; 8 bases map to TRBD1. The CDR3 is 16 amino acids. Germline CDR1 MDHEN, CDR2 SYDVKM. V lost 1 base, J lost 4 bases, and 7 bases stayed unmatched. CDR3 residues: CASSLFGQGLPDTQYF. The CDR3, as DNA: TGTGCCAGCAGTTTATTTGGACAGGGCCTCCCAGATACGCAGTATTTT. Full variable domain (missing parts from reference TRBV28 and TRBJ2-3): DVKVTQSSRYLVKRTGEKVFLECVQDMDHENMFWYRQDPGLGLRLIYFSYDVKMKEKGDIPEGYSVSREKKERFSLILESASTNQTSMYLCASSLFGQGLPDTQYFGPGTRLTVL.

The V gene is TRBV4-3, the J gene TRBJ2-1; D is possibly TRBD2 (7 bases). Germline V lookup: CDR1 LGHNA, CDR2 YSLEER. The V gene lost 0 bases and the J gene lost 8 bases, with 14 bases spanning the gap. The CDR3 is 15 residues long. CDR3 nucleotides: TGCGCCAGCAGCCAAGAGGGGGGGGCCTTCGATGAGCAGTTCTTC. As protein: CASSQEGGAFDEQFF.